One and the same sample provided the 30 T cell receptor beta chains below, sequenced in a study of blood T cell repertoires in COVID-19. TCRdb keeps only in-frame clones here, not all; method: immunoSEQ multiplex PCR. The data contain 81,000 or so clones, 92% of them singletons. The specimen was peripheral blood. Receptors were obtained from a woman aged 55-70 years with active COVID-19.

The chain couples TRBV6-5 to TRBJ1-2, with D perhaps TRBD1 (6 bases). Germline V CDR1 and CDR2: MNHEY, SVGAGI. Trimming cost V 10 bases and J 5 bases, with 14 bases left between them. CDR3 length equals 12 residues. The CDR3 sequence is CATNREGYGYTF. Here the CDR3 DNA reads TGTGCCACAAACAGGGAAGGTTATGGCTACACCTTC.

The chain employs TRBV7-3 and TRBJ2-2, with D perhaps TRBD2 (5 bases). Trimming took off 6 bases at V and 4 bases at J, with 15 bases between the two ends. Germline V gene sequence: CDR1 SGHTA, CDR2 FQGTGA. The CDR3 totals 15 residues. The CDR3 reads CASRGSGGPTGELFF. CDR3 DNA: TGTGCCAGCAGGGGGTCCGGCGGGCCCACCGGGGAGCTGTTTTTT. Full variable domain (outside the CDR3, taken from reference TRBV7-3 and TRBJ2-2): GAGVSQTPSNKVTEKGKYVELRCDPISGHTALYWYRQSLGQGPEFLIYFQGTGAADDSGLPNDRFFAVRPEGSVSTLKIQRTERGDSAVYLCASRGSGGPTGELFFGEGSRLTVL.

The rearrangement uses TRBV2 and TRBJ2-5; 7 nucleotides agree with TRBD1. There are 12 residues in the CDR3. Trimming took 6 bases from V and 5 from J; bases not matched to a gene: 3. Germline loops: CDR1 SNHLY, CDR2 FYNNEI. For the CDR3, the DNA is TGTGCCAGCAGGGGGGACAGCGAGACCCAGTACTTC. This codes for CASRGDSETQYF.

This rearrangement joins TRBV29-1 to TRBJ2-3; 9 bases are a match to TRBD2. From germline, CDR1 is SQVTM and CDR2 ANQGSEA. This CDR3 has 16 amino acids. V shed 4 bases, J shed 6 bases, and the junction held 14 bases outside the gene matches. CDR3 protein: CSVVSRRGGLEDTQYF. The CDR3 DNA sequence: TGCAGCGTTGTCTCTCGGCGGGGGGGCCTGGAGGATACGCAGTATTTT.

This chain links TRBV5-4 with TRBJ2-2; 11 bases are a match to TRBD2. J was trimmed by 1 base and V by 0 bases; bases with no gene match: 2. This CDR3 spans 17 amino acids. Germline assignment: CDR1 SGHNT and CDR2 YYREEE (reference sequence). For the CDR3, the DNA is TGTGCCAGCAGCTTGGGGGGACTAGCGGTGAACACCGGGGAGCTGTTTTTT. Protein: CASSLGGLAVNTGELFF.

This clone was counted once. The genes are TRBV5-1 and TRBJ1-1, with D perhaps TRBD1 (6 bases). This CDR3 is 14 amino acids long. Germline assignment: CDR1 SGHRS and CDR2 YFSETQ. V gave up 3 bases and J gave up 8 bases, with 17 bases separating them. The CDR3 here is CASSSLQGEGEAFF. The CDR3 DNA reads as TGCGCCAGCAGCTCATTACAGGGAGAGGGCGAAGCTTTCTTT.

The chain combines TRBV9 with TRBJ2-5, with 11 bases aligning to TRBD2. The V gene end was trimmed by 0 bases and the J gene end by 5 bases; junction bases not matched to a gene: 3. CDR1 is SGDLS, CDR2 YYNGEE, per germline. The length of the CDR3 is 15 residues. The DNA for the CDR3 is TGTGCCAGCAGCGTAGAGGCTAGCGGGGGGGAGACCCAGTACTTC. Protein: CASSVEASGGETQYF. The whole variable domain, filled in from reference TRBV9 and TRBJ2-5, reads DSGVTQTPKHLITATGQRVTLRCSPRSGDLSVYWYQQSLDQGLQFLIQYYNGEERAKGNILERFSAQQFPDLHSELNLSSLELGDSALYFCASSVEASGGETQYFGPGTRLLVL.

The gene calls are TRBV7-9 and TRBJ1-1; tentatively, D is TRBD1 (5 bases). The CDR3 has 13 amino acids. The germline CDR1 and CDR2 sequences are SEHNR and FQNEAQ (reference sequence). Trimming cost V 10 bases and J 1 base, with 13 bases left between them. For the CDR3, the DNA is TGTGCCAAACAGGCTTTTTCGAACACTGAAGCTTTCTTT. Translating it yields CAKQAFSNTEAFF.

The chain employs TRBV7-2 and TRBJ2-7, with D perhaps matching TRBD2 (5 bases). The CDR3 loop spans 12 amino acids. Germline CDR1 reads SGHTA; CDR2 reads FQGNSA. The V end lost 5 bases, the J end lost 6 bases, and 11 bases lay between the germline ends. The CDR3 sequence is CASSHGMGEQYF. In nucleotides, the CDR3 is TGTGCCAGCAGCCACGGGATGGGCGAGCAGTACTTC.

V and J are TRBV27 and TRBJ2-1, with D possibly matching TRBD2 (6 bases). CDR3 length equals 15 residues. CDR1 and CDR2 (germline): MNHEY, SMNVEV (reference sequence). The V and J ends lost 5 bases and 8 bases respectively, with 19 bases between them. This CDR3 is CASSPGTPIGHEQFF. The CDR3 DNA follows: TGTGCCAGCAGTCCCGGGACTCCGATAGGTCATGAGCAGTTCTTC.

The J gene is TRBJ2-1, the V gene TRBV6-5; no clear D gene. V shed 1 base and J shed 8 bases, with 3 bases lying between them. The length of the CDR3 is 11 residues. The germline CDR1 and CDR2 sequences are MNHEY and SVGAGI. In DNA, the CDR3 is TGTGCCAGCAGTTACTTCGATGAGCAGTTCTTC. Its translation is CASSYFDEQFF.

The chain joins TRBV30 to TRBJ1-1; D not resolved. CDR1 is GTSNPN and CDR2 is SVGIG in the germline V gene (reference sequence). This CDR3 comprises 11 residues. With 8 bases removed from V and 5 bases from J, the gap between germline ends came to 12 bases. The CDR3 nucleotides read TGTGCCCTCGACCGGAGGACTGAAGCTTTCTTT. Translating gives CALDRRTEAFF.

The chain has TRBV28 and TRBJ2-1; 9 bases agree with TRBD2. Looked up from germline, CDR1 is MDHEN and CDR2 is SYDVKM. Trimming removed 5 bases from V and 1 base from J; junction bases left unmatched: 6. This CDR3 has 16 amino acids. The CDR3 sequence is CASSPSGTVSYNEQFF. The DNA of the CDR3 is TGTGCCAGCAGTCCTAGCGGGACCGTGTCCTACAATGAGCAGTTCTTC.

This chain connects TRBV28 to TRBJ1-2; TRBD1 is a possible D gene (5 bases). Germline V CDR1 and CDR2: MDHEN, SYDVKM. The CDR3 covers 12 residues. Trimming stripped 5 bases from V and 8 bases from J, with 12 bases between. The CDR3 DNA reads TGTGCCAGCAGTGTTACAGGTCGCGGCTACACCTTC. Protein sequence: CASSVTGRGYTF.

The CDR3 coding sequence is TGTGCCAGCAGCTTAGCGGGAATGAAACCCGGGGAGCTGTTTTTT. Translating gives CASSLAGMKPGELFF. V is TRBV5-4 and J is TRBJ2-2; TRBD2 matches at 7 bases. Germline trimming cut 2 bases from V and 6 bases from J; bases unmatched to any gene: 7. CDR1 SGHNT and CDR2 YYREEE come from the germline V gene (reference sequence). The CDR3 extends over 15 amino acids.

The chain employs TRBV10-1 and TRBJ2-1; perhaps TRBD2 as D (6 bases). This CDR3 region has 16 residues. Trimming removed 5 bases from V and 4 bases from J, with 18 bases in between. The V gene's germline CDR1 is WNHNN and CDR2 SYGVQD (reference sequence). For the CDR3, the DNA is TGCGCCAGCAGTTCCCTGGAGGGTAGCGTGTACAATGAGCAGTTCTTC. Protein product: CASSSLEGSVYNEQFF.

This chain connects TRBV10-3 to TRBJ1-2, with D tentatively TRBD1 (5 bases). V was trimmed by 3 bases and J by 8 bases, leaving 13 bases between them. The CDR3 totals 13 residues. The germline V gene has CDR1 ENHRY and CDR2 SYGVKD. The CDR3 sequence: CAISESGYEGYTF. The CDR3 DNA sequence: TGTGCCATCAGTGAATCAGGGTATGAGGGCTACACCTTC.

This chain uses TRBV7-9 with TRBJ1-3; D unresolved. The CDR3 consists of 12 residues. Looked up from germline, CDR1 is SEHNR and CDR2 is FQNEAQ (reference sequence). V was clipped by 8 bases and J by 2 bases, with 7 bases between them. In nucleotides, the CDR3 is TGTGCCAGCGGAGGTACTGGAAACACCATATATTTT. Its translation is CASGGTGNTIYF.

This clone was picked up one time. The chain recombines TRBV6-5 with TRBJ1-2; 8 positions agree with TRBD1. With V trimmed by 6 bases and J by 7 bases, 7 bases remained unmatched. From germline, CDR1 is MNHEY and CDR2 SVGAGI. There are 13 residues in the CDR3. The DNA for the CDR3 is TGTGCCAGCAGCCCCGGACAGGGCTTTGGCTACACCTTC. It specifies CASSPGQGFGYTF.

The V call is TRBV4-1, the J call TRBJ2-1, with 8 bases lining up with TRBD2. The CDR3 totals 16 residues. The trim removed 4 bases at V and 2 bases at J, leaving 7 bases unmatched. The germline gives CDR1 MGHRA, CDR2 YSYEKL. This chain's CDR3 is CASSPPSGSTYNEQFF. DNA for the CDR3: TGCGCCAGCAGCCCCCCCAGCGGGAGTACCTACAATGAGCAGTTCTTC.

This chain connects TRBV21-1 to TRBJ2-7; TRBD1, as called in the table, went unchecked against the DNA. TRBV21-1 is a pseudogene. CDR3 length: 15 amino acids. The CDR3 region has the DNA TGTGCCAGCAGCAAGTTCACAGGGGATACCTACGAGCAGTACTTC. It codes for CASSKFTGDTYEQYF.

The V call is TRBV27, the J call TRBJ1-1; possible D gene TRBD1, 5 bases. The germline V gene has CDR1 MNHEY and CDR2 SMNVEV (reference sequence). V lost 6 bases and J 0 bases, leaving 14 bases between the germline ends. This CDR3 region has 15 residues. The CDR3: CASRKSDNMNTEAFF. CDR3 DNA: TGTGCCAGCAGGAAGTCGGACAATATGAACACTGAAGCTTTCTTT.

A single count supports this clone. The chain uses TRBV4-1 and TRBJ2-2; TRBD2 aligns across 10 bases. The CDR3 sequence is 18 residues long. J gave up 3 bases and V 1 base, and 8 bases lay outside the gene matches. CDR1 and CDR2 (germline): MGHRA, YSYEKL. The CDR3 loop reads CASSQGIGLAAYTGELFF. DNA for the CDR3: TGCGCCAGCAGCCAAGGAATTGGACTAGCGGCCTACACCGGGGAGCTGTTTTTT.

This chain joins TRBV6-2 or TRBV6-3 and TRBJ2-7, with D tentatively TRBD1 (6 bases). The V end lost 2 bases, the J end lost 3 bases, and 14 bases lay between the germline ends. This CDR3 has 15 amino acids. Per the germline V gene, CDR1 is MNHEY and CDR2 is SVGEGT. CDR3 coding DNA: TGTGCCAGCAGTTACGAGGGGGAATTTAGCTACGAGCAGTACTTC. Protein: CASSYEGEFSYEQYF.

The chain uses TRBV15 and TRBJ1-5; 7 bases align to TRBD1. CDR1 and CDR2 (germline): LNHNV, YYDKDF (reference sequence). The length of the CDR3 is 16 residues. With 0 bases clipped from V and 7 bases from J, the junction kept 9 bases outside the gene matches. The CDR3 DNA sequence: TGTGCCACCAGCAGAGATCGACGACAGGGTGGGCAGCCCCAGCATTTT. This gives the protein CATSRDRRQGGQPQHF. Full variable domain (missing parts from reference TRBV15 and TRBJ1-5): DAMVIQNPRYQVTQFGKPVTLSCSQTLNHNVMYWYQQKSSQAPKLLFHYYDKDFNNEADTPDNFQSRRPNTSFCFLDIRSPGLGDTAMYLCATSRDRRQGGQPQHFGDGTRLSIL.

This clone has only a few counts. J is TRBJ2-1 and V is TRBV7-2, with 11 bases that match TRBD2. Trimming cost V 5 bases and J 8 bases; bases outside gene matches: 8. Germline V gene lookup returns CDR1 SGHTA and CDR2 FQGNSA. The CDR3 spans 15 residues. The CDR3 DNA reads as TGTGCCAGCAGCGCTACTAGCGGGAGTTCAGATGAGCAGTTCTTC. Protein product: CASSATSGSSDEQFF.

The chain uses TRBV2 and TRBJ2-7, with 7 nucleotides matching TRBD2. Germline assignment: CDR1 SNHLY and CDR2 FYNNEI. V shed 5 bases and J 6 bases; nucleotides not matched to a gene: 7. The CDR3 spans 13 residues. The CDR3 DNA reads as TGTGCCAGCAGTATGACGCGCGGGGGCGAGCAGTACTTC. Translation gives CASSMTRGGEQYF.

The chain has TRBV20-1 and TRBJ2-7; 7 bases line up with TRBD2. J gave up 0 bases and V 3 bases, and 11 bases lay outside the gene matches. The CDR3 has 16 residues. Germline V lookup: CDR1 DFQATT, CDR2 SNEGSKA (reference sequence). The CDR3 loop reads CSASVWRGTISYEQYF. The CDR3 DNA follows: TGCAGTGCTAGTGTTTGGCGGGGGACGATCTCCTACGAGCAGTACTTC.

The V and J genes are TRBV7-2 and TRBJ2-7; the match to TRBD2 covers 8 bases. Germline V gene lookup returns CDR1 SGHTA and CDR2 FQGNSA. The CDR3 loop spans 15 amino acids. V lost 7 bases and J lost 1; bases outside the gene matches: 9. CDR3 residues: CASTAGGAGSYEQYF. The CDR3 DNA reads as TGTGCCAGCACGGCGGGGGGCGCAGGGTCCTACGAGCAGTACTTC.

This clone showed up just a few times. The chain links TRBV11-2 to TRBJ2-1; weak D call: TRBD1 (6 bases). The germline V gene has CDR1 SGHAT and CDR2 FQNNGV. The V end was cut by 5 bases, the J end by 0 bases, with 11 bases between. The length of the CDR3 is 15 residues. This CDR3 reads CASSPQGFSYNEQFF. The CDR3 nucleotides are TGTGCCAGCAGCCCACAGGGCTTCTCCTACAATGAGCAGTTCTTC.